This T cell receptor beta chain emerged from a study of blood T cell repertoires in COVID-19 (dated by TCRdb to about 2020). Regarding the study in general: ImmuneRACE Cohort 3 recovered participants were defined by two consecutive negative NP/OP PCR tests, healthcare professional clearance, or symptom resolution. Collaborator samples came from the United States, Italy and Spain and covered acute and convalescent phases of COVID-19. The repertoires were released in a freely available public database intended as a resource for research on the immune response to SARS-CoV-2. The prospective study material was composed of cDNA or gDNA derived from T cells, B-cell-depleted T cells, or PBMCs. Subjects who had been exposed to COVID-19, were actively infected with it, or had recovered from it provided the deeply sampled blood TCRbeta repertoires that made up the dataset. The samples were drawn from two sources: the first 160 participants of the ongoing ImmuneRACE study, and 950 to 1,500 subjects contributed by 6 global collaborators. HLA class I and class II types, where available, came from metadata supplied by the sample provider rather than from assay-based typing. A de-identified subject ID, COVID-19 status, age in years and sex were almost always included in the sample metadata.

The germline V gene encodes CDR1 KGHDR and CDR2 SFDVKD. Germline trimming: 9 bases from V, 4 bases from J; junction bases outside gene matches: 9. From the cysteine through the phenylalanine, the CDR3 covers 15 amino acids. Kept here is only the CDR3 DNA, which spans 45 bases and is read in frame from base 1. Participants in the prospective study were enrolled through a virtual design, were aged 18 to 89 years, and lived in fewer than 30 United States geographic areas. In the prospective study, participants were assigned to cohorts based on the clinical history participants reported in a screening survey and a study questionnaire. Each participant in the prospective study had whole blood, serum and a nasopharyngeal or oropharyngeal swab collected by mobile phlebotomists. Over a roughly 2-month period, participants in the prospective study had the option of providing additional blood draws and questionnaires. Prospective study blood samples were shipped either frozen or at room temperature before DNA extraction.

Study-level results and caveats: The quantity of clinical and demographic metadata differed by source and by participant and was supplied without curation.

The immunoSEQ Assay, a bias-controlled multiplex PCR, was used to amplify TCRbeta CDR3 regions from genomic DNA. On the authors' methods: The number of nucleated cells in each sample was estimated by amplification of reference gene primers within the assay. Sequence reads were collapsed and filtered to measure the absolute abundance of every unique TCRbeta CDR3 rearrangement. For each sample, productive Simpson clonality was calculated as the square root of Simpson's diversity index across productive rearrangements. Here the immuneACCESS table is served through TCRdb, limited to in-frame sequences with V and J called. Missing clones are a known gap in these copies; in checked studies unresolved V genes cover under half, and the rest lacks a known reason. The DNA was the basis for D and trimming; V, J and clone size are from that table. The sample table shows fewer than 350,000 clones, and around 90% are seen once. The leading ten clones occupy around 2% of the sample.

As regards this clone: Its antigen is unknown. No per-base quality is available; no much larger clone lies one base away.

The sequence was collected from a woman aged 60-70 years in a cohort exposed to, infected with or recovered from COVID-19 (not recorded which). Specimen: PBMCs or T cells enriched from blood (not recorded which). The rearrangement joined TRBV24-1 to TRBJ2-1; TRBD1 lines up with 9 middle nucleotides. DNA sequence: TGTGCCACCCAGGGGGCGGACAGGGGTTACAATGAGCAGTTCTTC. The translation is CATQGADRGYNEQFF.